Reported below is one TCR beta chain. This CDR3 contains 14 residues. Germline assignment: CDR1 SGHNT and CDR2 YYREEE (reference sequence). V dropped 4 bases and J dropped 0; count of bases not matched to a gene: 4. This specimen belongs to a study of T cells in Graves' hyperthyroidism and ophthalmopathy. Amplified TCR beta CDR3 regions came from RNA transcripts. HTBI primers were used for first-round RT-PCR of the TCR CDR3. TCRdb independently ran MiXCR on the multiplex PCR reads; one entry per CDR3 protein. This table has 500,000 to 600,000 distinct CDR3 sequences, 46% appearing once. Sequencing used peripheral blood or thyroid tissue (not recorded which). V is TRBV5-4 and J is TRBJ2-7; 7 bases line up with TRBD2. The origin of this receptor is a woman between 18 and 30 years old with Graves' hyperthyroidism. CDR3 sequence reads: CASSARTSSYEQYF. The CDR3, as DNA: TGTGCCAGCAGCGCCCGGACTAGCTCCTACGAGCAGTACTTC.